The sequence of this TCR beta chain was determined in a study of shared clonotypes between healthy human individuals. Points from the study as a whole: Limitation of the genetic and exposure-history diversity represented came from the few donors.

Genomic DNA belonging to each subset was distributed in equal measure over several immunoSEQ plates. Some clones are missing from TCRdb's copy, which holds only in-frame ones; the method was immunoSEQ multiplex PCR. Of 150,000 to 200,000 clones in the sample, over 85% were seen once. About this clone itself: Its antigen is unidentified.

CDR1 is SGHDT and CDR2 is YYEEEE in the germline V gene. The CDR3 is 17 amino acids. The J segment lost 3 bases and the V segment lost 4 bases, leaving 13 bases of the junction unmatched. This sequence originates from a woman aged 25 to 45 in good health. The chain carries TRBV5-6 and TRBJ2-7; 10 bases agree with TRBD1. Material: naive CD4+ T cells sorted from blood. Documented subset: CD45RA+ positively selected. The CDR3 region is CASSVRDRGLLGYEQYF. The CDR3 DNA reads as TGTGCCAGCAGCGTCCGGGACAGGGGACTCCTTGGCTACGAGCAGTACTTC.